This T cell receptor beta chain came from a study of cytomegalovirus exposure and HLA in healthy donors. There are 14 residues in the CDR3. Germline CDR1 SNHLY, CDR2 FYNNEI. V trimming: 8 bases; J trimming: 7 bases; junction bases outside the gene matches: 9. Points from the study as a whole: Sequencing probably produced one cluster of sequence variants that were highly shared. The study flagged 150 to 200 TCR beta chains as cytomegalovirus-associated. Earlier results showed most TCR beta V segments being productive about 87% or about 30% of the time.

Concerning this clone: What it binds is unknown.

PCR primers comprised 60 Vbeta and 13 Jbeta primers. Generated by immunoSEQ multiplex PCR, the TCRdb table keeps only in-frame clones and is missing some. The sample holds 60,000 to 90,000 clones, more than 65% seen once. This receptor was taken from a man in his 70s in good health and CMV-seropositive. The sample comprised PBMCs. The chain uses TRBV2 and TRBJ2-7; TRBD1 aligns across 12 bases. CDR3 residues: CASGAGDRGREQYF. As DNA, the CDR3 is TGTGCCAGCGGGGCCGGGGACAGGGGGCGAGAGCAGTACTTC.